This T cell receptor beta chain was documented in a study of blood T cell repertoires in COVID-19. As for the study in general: The United States, Italy and Spain supplied acute and convalescent COVID-19 samples.

Germline CDR1 LNHNV, CDR2 YYDKDF (reference sequence). CDR3 size: 14 residues. Trimming shortened V by 0 bases and J by 10 bases, and 10 bases separated the two germline ends. TCRdb's table, derived via immunoSEQ multiplex PCR, lists solely in-frame clones and lacks some. The profile shows over 200,000 clones, 88% of them singletons. This clone came up once. This sequence originates from an older woman with acute or convalescent COVID-19. The V gene is TRBV15, the J gene TRBJ1-6; D is uncertain. Source material: peripheral blood. This chain's CDR3 is CATSREAGRSPLHF. The CDR3 nucleotides read TGTGCCACCAGCAGAGAGGCAGGAAGGTCACCCCTCCACTTT.